This TCR beta chain was found in a study of T cell repertoires in cytomegalovirus infection. About the research overall: CMV infection together with matching HLA type was indicated by public TCR beta signatures. Study-wide results and caveats: Ex vivo responses were dominated by HLA-C-restricted CMV-specific TCR beta clonotypes. Based on cumulative public TCR beta family frequency, carriers of CMV plus the relevant HLA were identified.

As for this clonotype: The antigen is not known.

Trimming took 6 bases from V and 1 from J; bases not matched to a gene: 2. Germline loops: CDR1 DFQATT, CDR2 SNEGSKA (reference sequence). The CDR3 has 12 residues. One entry per CDR3 protein, called by TCRdb with MiXCR from the reads. The profile shows fewer than 550,000 distinct CDR3 sequences, about 11% of them singletons. This clonotype originated in a human donor in good health (CMV status not recorded). Some clones in this sample may be carry-over from other donors' samples. This rearrangement joins TRBV20-1 to TRBJ1-1, with 7 bases lining up with TRBD1. Sequencing used PBMCs. CDR3 sequence reads: CSAAGGNTEAFF. The DNA for the CDR3 is TGCAGTGCCGCAGGGGGGAACACTGAAGCTTTCTTT.